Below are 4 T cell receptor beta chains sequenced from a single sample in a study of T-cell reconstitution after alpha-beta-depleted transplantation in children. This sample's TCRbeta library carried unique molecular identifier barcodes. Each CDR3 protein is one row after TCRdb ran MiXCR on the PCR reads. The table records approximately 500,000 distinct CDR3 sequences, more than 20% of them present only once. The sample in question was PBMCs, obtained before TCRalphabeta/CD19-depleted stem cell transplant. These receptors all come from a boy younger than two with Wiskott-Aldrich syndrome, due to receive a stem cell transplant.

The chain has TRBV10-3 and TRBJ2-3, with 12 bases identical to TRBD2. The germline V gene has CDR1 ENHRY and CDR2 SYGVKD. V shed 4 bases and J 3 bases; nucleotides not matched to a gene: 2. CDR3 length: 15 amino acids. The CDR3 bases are TGTGCCATCAGTGTTCTAGCGGGAGGGACAGATACGCAGTATTTT. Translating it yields CAISVLAGGTDTQYF.

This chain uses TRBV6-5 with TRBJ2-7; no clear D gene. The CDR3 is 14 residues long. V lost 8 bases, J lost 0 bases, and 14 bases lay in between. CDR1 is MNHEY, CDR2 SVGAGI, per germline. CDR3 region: CASFASSNSYEQYF. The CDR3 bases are TGTGCCAGCTTTGCGAGTTCGAACTCCTACGAGCAGTACTTC.

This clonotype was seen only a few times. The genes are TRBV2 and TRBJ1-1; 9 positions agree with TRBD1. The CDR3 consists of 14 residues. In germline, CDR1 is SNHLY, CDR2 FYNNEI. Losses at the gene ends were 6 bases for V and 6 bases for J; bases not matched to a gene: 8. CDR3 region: CASSDRQGVAEAFF. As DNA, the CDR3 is TGTGCCAGCAGCGACCGACAGGGGGTTGCTGAAGCTTTCTTT.

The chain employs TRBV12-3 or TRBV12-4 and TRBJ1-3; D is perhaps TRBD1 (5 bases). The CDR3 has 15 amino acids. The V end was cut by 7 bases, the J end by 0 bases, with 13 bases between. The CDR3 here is CASTRGGFSGNTIYF. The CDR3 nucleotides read TGTGCCAGCACTCGGGGGGGGTTCTCTGGAAACACCATATATTTT.